This T cell receptor beta chain came from a study of cytomegalovirus exposure and HLA in healthy donors. Study-wide results and limits: Productive rates of about 87% or about 30% were seen for most TCR beta V segments in an earlier analysis.

From germline, CDR1 is LNHDA and CDR2 SQIVND (reference sequence). Germline trimming cut 3 bases from V and 3 bases from J; bases unmatched to any gene: 12. This CDR3 region has 17 residues. In the PCR, 60 Vbeta and 13 Jbeta primers were used. This table comes from immunoSEQ multiplex PCR, and its TCRdb copy is limited to in-frame clones, with some not included. The sample lists fewer than 250,000 clones, 60% to 80% seen once, with around 1.8% in the top ten. The count of this clone is one. Its antigen is not identified. The receptor was isolated from a man aged 18 to 30 in good health and CMV-seronegative. This chain links TRBV19 with TRBJ2-7, with 9 bases that match TRBD1. Material: PBMCs. The CDR3 is CASSMFNWDRDSYEQYF. For the CDR3, the DNA is TGTGCCAGTAGTATGTTTAATTGGGACAGGGATAGCTACGAGCAGTACTTC.